The entry below gives a single T cell receptor (beta chain) sequence along with its context. The data derive from a study of shared clonotypes between healthy human individuals. Study-wide background: CD4 naive cells filled three plates per donor, CD4 memory three, CD8 naive two and CD8 memory one.

Adult donors, all healthy and HIV-negative, had no recent acute infections or vaccinations. Every donor, a Caucasian adult, lived in Nashville, Tennessee. Germline loops: CDR1 SGHAT, CDR2 FQNNGV. This CDR3 is built from 15 residues. Between the trimmed V and J ends, which lost 4 bases and 4 bases, there was a span of 14 bases. Assay used: immunoSEQ multiplex PCR; TCRdb lists only in-frame clones, some missing. The sample has 1,500,000 or so clones, 97% to 99% seen once; the top ten hold around 0.33%. This TCR was recovered from a man younger than 40 in good health. The chain is built from TRBV11-2 and TRBJ2-1; the D gene is possibly TRBD2 (7 bases). The sequencing input was naive CD4+ T cells sorted from blood. The sample's subset: CD45RA+ positively selected. Here the CDR3 reads CASSSGRGTYNEQFF. CDR3 DNA: TGTGCCAGCAGCTCGGGGAGGGGGACGTACAATGAGCAGTTCTTC.